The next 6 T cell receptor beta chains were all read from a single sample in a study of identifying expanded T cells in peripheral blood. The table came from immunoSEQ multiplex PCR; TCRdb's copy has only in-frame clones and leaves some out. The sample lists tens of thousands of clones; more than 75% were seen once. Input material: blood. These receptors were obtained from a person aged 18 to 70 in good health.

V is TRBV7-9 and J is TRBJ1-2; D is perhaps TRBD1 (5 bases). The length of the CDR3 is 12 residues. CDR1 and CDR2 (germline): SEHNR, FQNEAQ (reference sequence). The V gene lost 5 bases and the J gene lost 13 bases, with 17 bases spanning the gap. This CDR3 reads CASSPGAGIGTF. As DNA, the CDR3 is TGTGCCAGCAGCCCCGGCGCAGGGATCGGCACCTTC.

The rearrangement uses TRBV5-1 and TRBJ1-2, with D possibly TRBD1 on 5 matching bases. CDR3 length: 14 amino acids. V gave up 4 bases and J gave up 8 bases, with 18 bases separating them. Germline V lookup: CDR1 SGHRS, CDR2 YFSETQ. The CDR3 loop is CASSVDTDFRGYTF. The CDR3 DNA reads TGCGCCAGCAGCGTGGACACGGACTTCAGAGGCTACACCTTC.

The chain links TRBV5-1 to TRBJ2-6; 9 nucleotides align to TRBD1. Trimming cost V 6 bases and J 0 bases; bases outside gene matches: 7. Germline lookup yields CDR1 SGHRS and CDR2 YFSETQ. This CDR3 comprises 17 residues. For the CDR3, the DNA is TGCGCCAGCACCCAGGGACAGGGAAACTCTGGGGCCAACGTCCTGACTTTC. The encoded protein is CASTQGQGNSGANVLTF.

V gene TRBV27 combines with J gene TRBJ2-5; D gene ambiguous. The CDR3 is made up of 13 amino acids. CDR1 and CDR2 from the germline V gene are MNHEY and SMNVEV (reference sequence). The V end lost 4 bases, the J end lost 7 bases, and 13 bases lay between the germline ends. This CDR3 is CASSSPQKGTQYF. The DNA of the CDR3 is TGTGCCAGCAGTTCCCCCCAAAAGGGGACCCAGTACTTC.

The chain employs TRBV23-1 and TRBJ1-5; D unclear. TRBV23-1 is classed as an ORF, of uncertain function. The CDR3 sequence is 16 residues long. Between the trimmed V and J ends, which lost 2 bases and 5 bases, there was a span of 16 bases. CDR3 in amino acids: CASSQTSGPADQPQHF. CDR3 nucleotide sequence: TGCGCCAGCAGTCAAACCTCCGGGCCCGCAGATCAGCCCCAGCATTTT.

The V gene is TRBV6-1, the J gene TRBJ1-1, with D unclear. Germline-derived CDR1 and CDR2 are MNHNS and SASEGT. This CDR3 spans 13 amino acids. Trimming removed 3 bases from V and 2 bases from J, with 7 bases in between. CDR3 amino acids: CASSDWVNTEAFF. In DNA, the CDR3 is TGTGCCAGCAGTGATTGGGTAAACACTGAAGCTTTCTTT.